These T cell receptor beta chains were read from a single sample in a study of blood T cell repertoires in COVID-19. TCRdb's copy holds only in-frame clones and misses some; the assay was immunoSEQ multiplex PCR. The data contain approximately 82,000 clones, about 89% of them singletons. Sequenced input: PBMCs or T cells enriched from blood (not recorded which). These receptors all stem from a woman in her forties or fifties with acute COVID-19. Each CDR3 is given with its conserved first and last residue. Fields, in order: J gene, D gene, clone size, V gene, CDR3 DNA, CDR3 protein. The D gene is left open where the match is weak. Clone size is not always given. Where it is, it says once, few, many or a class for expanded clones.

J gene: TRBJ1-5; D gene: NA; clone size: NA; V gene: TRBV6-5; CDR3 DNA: TGTGCCAGCAGTTTTTCGGGGGGCCGGCCCCAGCATTTT; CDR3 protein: CASSFSGGRPQHF
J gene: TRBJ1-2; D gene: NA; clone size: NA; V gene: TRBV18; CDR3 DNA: TGTGCCAGCTCACTTACCGCGGTACAGGCTAACTATGGCTACACCTTC; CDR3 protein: CASSLTAVQANYGYTF
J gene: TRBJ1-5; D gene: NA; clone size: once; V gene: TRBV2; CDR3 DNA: TGTGCCAGCAGTGAGGGGGCGCAGGGCAATCAGCCCCAGCATTTT; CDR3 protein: CASSEGAQGNQPQHF
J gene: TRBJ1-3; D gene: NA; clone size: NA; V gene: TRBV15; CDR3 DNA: TGTGCCACCAGCAGAGATCTAGAGAGCTCTGGAAACACCATATATTTT; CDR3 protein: CATSRDLESSGNTIYF
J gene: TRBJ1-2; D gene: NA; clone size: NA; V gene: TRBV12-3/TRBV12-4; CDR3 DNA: TGTGCCAGCAGTTCTTTGCCAGACTATGGCTACACCTTC; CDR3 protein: CASSSLPDYGYTF
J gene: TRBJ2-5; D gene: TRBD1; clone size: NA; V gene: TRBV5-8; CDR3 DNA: TGTGCCAGCAGCCGGGACAGCCAAGAGACCCAGTACTTC; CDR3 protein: CASSRDSQETQYF
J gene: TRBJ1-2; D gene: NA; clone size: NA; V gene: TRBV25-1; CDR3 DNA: TGTGCCAGCAGTGACTCGCTGGCCTATGGCTACACCTTC; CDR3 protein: CASSDSLAYGYTF
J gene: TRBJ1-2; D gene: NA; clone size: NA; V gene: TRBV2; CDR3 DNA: TGTGCCAGCATCCGCACAGGGTTTGGCTACACCTTC; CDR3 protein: CASIRTGFGYTF
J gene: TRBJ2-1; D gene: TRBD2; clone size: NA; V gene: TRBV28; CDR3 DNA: TGTGCCAGCAGTTCCTCGACTAGCGGGAGAGGGAATGAGCAGTTCTTC; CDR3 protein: CASSSSTSGRGNEQFF
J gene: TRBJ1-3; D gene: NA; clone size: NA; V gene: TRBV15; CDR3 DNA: TGTGCCACCAGCAGAGACTTAAACACCATATATTTT; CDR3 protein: CATSRDLNTIYF
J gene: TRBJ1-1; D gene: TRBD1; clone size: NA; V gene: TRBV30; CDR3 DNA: TGTGCCTGGAGTCTAAAGGGGGCCAGGGTTGGCGCTTTCTTT; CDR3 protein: CAWSLKGARVGAFF
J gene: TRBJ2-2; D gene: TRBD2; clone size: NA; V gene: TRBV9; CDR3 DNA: TGTGCCAGCAGCGTAGGACTAGCGGGAGTCGGTGGGGAGCTGTTTTTT; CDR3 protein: CASSVGLAGVGGELFF
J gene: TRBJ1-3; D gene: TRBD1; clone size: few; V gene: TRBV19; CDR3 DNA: TGTGCCACTGGGGGGACAGGGGGAAGGTCTGGAAACACCATATATTTT; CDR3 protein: CATGGTGGRSGNTIYF
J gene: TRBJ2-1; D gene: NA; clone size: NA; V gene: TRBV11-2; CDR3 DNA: TGTGCCAGCAGCTTACGTCGGGAGTTTGCCTACAATGAGCAGTTCTTC; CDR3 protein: CASSLRREFAYNEQFF
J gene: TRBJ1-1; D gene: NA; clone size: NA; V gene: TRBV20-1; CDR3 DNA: TGCAGTGTCGGAGGCACTGAAGCTTTCTTT; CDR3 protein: CSVGGTEAFF
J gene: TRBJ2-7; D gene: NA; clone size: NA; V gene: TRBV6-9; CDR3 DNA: TGTGCCAGCAGTTACGGGTTGGGGGCAGACGAGCAGTACTTC; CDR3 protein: CASSYGLGADEQYF